These 24 T cell receptor beta chains were sequenced from one sample in a study of blood T cell repertoires in COVID-19. Here immunoSEQ multiplex PCR was the method, and the copy in TCRdb shows in-frame clones only, minus some. The table records approximately 150,000 clones, approximately 80% of them present only once. The specimen sequenced was peripheral blood. The receptors were sampled from a woman aged 50 to 65 with acute or convalescent COVID-19.

The CDR3 protein is CASSLRAFGYTF. CDR3 coding DNA: TGTGCCAGCAGCTTACGAGCGTTTGGCTACACCTTC. V and J are TRBV7-8 and TRBJ1-2; D gene unclear. Trimming stripped 2 bases from V and 7 bases from J, with 8 bases between. The CDR3 has 12 amino acids. Germline V gene sequence: CDR1 SGHVS, CDR2 FQNEAQ.

The rearrangement joins TRBV4-3 to TRBJ2-7; D is uncertain. Germline V gene lookup returns CDR1 LGHNA and CDR2 YSLEER. CDR3 size: 16 residues. V lost 0 bases to trimming and J lost 2 bases, with 14 bases between them. The CDR3 region has the DNA TGCGCCAGCAGCCAAGATCTGGAAACGGGTACCTACGAGCAGTACTTC. Amino acids: CASSQDLETGTYEQYF.

CDR3: CASSLGQSNEKLFF. The CDR3 coding sequence is TGTGCCAGCAGCCTTGGACAAAGCAATGAAAAACTGTTTTTT. The chain links TRBV5-4 to TRBJ1-4; maybe TRBD1 (5 bases). This CDR3 is built from 14 residues. Trimming stripped 4 bases from V and 5 bases from J, with 12 bases between. Germline-derived CDR1 and CDR2 are SGHNT and YYREEE (reference sequence).

This clone was detected a few times. The chain is built from TRBV2 and TRBJ1-6, with TRBD1 matching over 10 bases. The germline gives CDR1 SNHLY, CDR2 FYNNEI. The CDR3 length is 15 residues. V lost 6 bases and J lost 10; bases outside the gene matches: 9. Here the CDR3 DNA reads TGTGCCAGCAGCAGACAGGGGGCGGTTGAATCACCCCTCCACTTT. Translated, it gives CASSRQGAVESPLHF.

V and J are TRBV6-2 or TRBV6-3 and TRBJ1-3, with unresolved D. The length of the CDR3 is 15 residues. V lost 3 bases and J lost 0, with 9 bases in between. Germline V gene data show CDR1 as MNHEY and CDR2 as SVGEGT. The CDR3 region is CASSYISFSGNTIYF. For the CDR3, the DNA is TGTGCCAGCAGTTATATCTCCTTCTCTGGAAACACCATATATTTT.

The rearrangement joins TRBV6-2 or TRBV6-3 to TRBJ1-5; no reliable D call. The CDR3 totals 18 residues. The V gene lost 2 bases and the J gene lost 0 bases, with 17 bases spanning the gap. Germline CDR1 MNHEY, CDR2 SVGEGT. The CDR3 sequence is CASSYPDTVTLSNQPQHF. CDR3 in DNA: TGTGCCAGCAGTTACCCAGACACTGTGACCCTTAGCAATCAGCCCCAGCATTTT.

The V call is TRBV4-2, the J call TRBJ1-2; 7 bases line up with TRBD1. J gave up 8 bases and V 0 bases, and 9 bases lay outside the gene matches. The CDR3 is made up of 15 amino acids. CDR1 is LGHNA, CDR2 YNFKEQ, per germline. The CDR3 DNA is TGTGCCAGCAGCCAAGATTTGGGACAGCCTTGGGGCTACACCTTC. Translation: CASSQDLGQPWGYTF.

The gene calls are TRBV11-3 and TRBJ2-1; the D gene is possibly TRBD1 (5 bases). The V gene lost 4 bases and the J gene lost 0 bases, with 10 bases spanning the gap. Looked up from germline, CDR1 is SGHNT and CDR2 is YENEEA. This CDR3 contains 15 residues. In DNA form, the CDR3 reads TGTGCCAGCAGCTCTCACAGGAGCTCCTACAATGAGCAGTTCTTC. Translated, it gives CASSSHRSSYNEQFF.

This clone has more than one count but fewer than ten. The V call is TRBV19, the J call TRBJ1-5; a weak D match, TRBD1 (5 bases). The CDR3 is 15 residues long. V was trimmed by 4 bases and J by 0 bases, leaving 10 bases between them. Per germline, CDR1 LNHDA and CDR2 SQIVND (reference sequence). As DNA, the CDR3 is TGTGCCAGTAGTAGGAGCAGGGATAGCAATCAGCCCCAGCATTTT. Its translation: CASSRSRDSNQPQHF.

The count of this clone is one. The chain recombines TRBV5-1 with TRBJ2-2; 16 bases are shared with TRBD2. CDR1 is SGHRS, CDR2 YFSETQ, per germline. The J segment lost 5 bases and the V segment lost 4 bases, leaving 8 bases of the junction unmatched. This CDR3 contains 18 residues. The chain's CDR3 is CASSAGTSGGARTGELFF. CDR3 nucleotides: TGCGCCAGCAGCGCCGGGACTAGCGGGGGGGCGAGAACCGGGGAGCTGTTTTTT.

V usage is TRBV9 and J usage is TRBJ2-7; TRBD1 is a possible D gene (5 bases). CDR3 length equals 14 residues. V lost 0 bases to trimming and J lost 4 bases, with 11 bases between them. CDR1 is SGDLS and CDR2 is YYNGEE in the germline V gene. Here the CDR3 reads CASSVALGPYEQYF. The CDR3 DNA follows: TGTGCCAGCAGCGTAGCTTTGGGGCCATACGAGCAGTACTTC.

This sequence joins TRBV7-2 and TRBJ2-2; TRBD1 agrees at 8 bases. The CDR3 has 15 residues. Trimming took 3 bases from V and 5 from J; bases not matched to a gene: 5. Germline V gene lookup returns CDR1 SGHTA and CDR2 FQGNSA. CDR3 amino acids: CASSLRQGATGELFF. The CDR3 nucleotides are TGTGCCAGCAGCTTGCGGCAGGGGGCGACCGGGGAGCTGTTTTTT.

The chain employs TRBV7-8 and TRBJ1-5, with D unclear. Germline assignment: CDR1 SGHVS and CDR2 FQNEAQ. V lost 8 bases and J 4 bases, leaving 15 bases between the germline ends. The CDR3 length is 14 residues. The CDR3 DNA follows: TGTGCCAGCCACCCAAGCACCGTTAATCAGCCCCAGCATTTT. This codes for CASHPSTVNQPQHF. The variable domain in full, completed from reference TRBV7-8 and TRBJ1-5, reads GAGVSQSPRYKVAKRGQDVALRCDPISGHVSLFWYQQALGQGPEFLTYFQNEAQLDKSGLPSDRFFAERPEGSVSTLKIQRTQQEDSAVYLCASHPSTVNQPQHFGDGTRLSIL.

The chain carries TRBV4-3 and TRBJ2-1, with D possibly matching TRBD1 (6 bases). In germline, CDR1 is LGHNA, CDR2 YSLEER. This CDR3 region has 17 residues. Trimming took 4 bases from V and 6 from J, leaving 22 bases between them. DNA of the CDR3: TGCGCCAGCAGCCGGGTCTACGGGCAGGGGAACATCAATGAGCAGTTCTTC. Its protein is CASSRVYGQGNINEQFF.

The chain is built from TRBV6-1 and TRBJ2-3, with 15 bases lining up with TRBD2. V lost 2 bases and J lost 4; bases outside the gene matches: 4. CDR1 and CDR2 (germline): MNHNS, SASEGT. There are 17 residues in the CDR3. The DNA of the CDR3 is TGTGCCAGCAGTGAATGGACTAGCGGGGGGGTCGCAGATACGCAGTATTTT. Its translation is CASSEWTSGGVADTQYF.

This clone was observed a single time. The chain has TRBV5-1 and TRBJ1-1; D possibly corresponds to TRBD1 (5 bases). V gave up 0 bases and J gave up 2 bases, with 8 bases separating them. From germline, CDR1 is SGHRS and CDR2 YFSETQ. CDR3 length: 14 amino acids. The CDR3 nucleotides read TGCGCCAGCAGCTTGGAGGGGCCTAACACTGAAGCTTTCTTT. As protein: CASSLEGPNTEAFF.

V and J are TRBV25-1 and TRBJ2-1; tentatively, D is TRBD2 (5 bases). CDR3 length: 15 amino acids. Trimming took off 3 bases at V and 3 bases at J, with 12 bases between the two ends. CDR1 is MGHDK and CDR2 is SYGVNS in the germline V gene. CDR3 sequence reads: CASSDSVEVYNEQFF. Written as DNA, the CDR3 is TGTGCCAGCAGTGATTCGGTGGAGGTCTACAATGAGCAGTTCTTC. The full variable domain, its missing parts supplied by reference TRBV25-1 and TRBJ2-1, is EADIYQTPRYLVIGTGKKITLECSQTMGHDKMYWYQQDPGMELHLIHYSYGVNSTEKGDLSSESTVSRIRTEHFPLTLESARPSHTSQYLCASSDSVEVYNEQFFGPGTRLTVL.

V gene TRBV9 combines with J gene TRBJ2-1, with 7 positions matching TRBD2. Germline loops: CDR1 SGDLS, CDR2 YYNGEE. This CDR3 contains 15 residues. V shed 4 bases, J shed 0 bases, and the junction held 4 bases outside the gene matches. This CDR3 reads CASSSGTNSYNEQFF. In DNA form, the CDR3 reads TGTGCCAGCAGCTCCGGGACTAACTCCTACAATGAGCAGTTCTTC. Together with reference TRBV9 and TRBJ2-1, the CDR3 gives the full variable domain: DSGVTQTPKHLITATGQRVTLRCSPRSGDLSVYWYQQSLDQGLQFLIQYYNGEERAKGNILERFSAQQFPDLHSELNLSSLELGDSALYFCASSSGTNSYNEQFFGPGTRLTVL.

This clone was seen more than once but under ten times. The J gene is TRBJ1-2, the V gene TRBV4-2; perhaps TRBD1 as D (6 bases). The V end was cut by 0 bases, the J end by 5 bases, with 10 bases between. CDR1 is LGHNA, CDR2 YNFKEQ, per germline. This CDR3 spans 14 amino acids. The CDR3 protein is CASSQEGAVYGYTF. Written as DNA, the CDR3 is TGTGCCAGCAGCCAAGAGGGGGCGGTATATGGCTACACCTTC.

The chain joins TRBV7-2 to TRBJ2-7; 7 positions agree with TRBD2. The ends lost 5 bases at V and 2 bases at J; junction bases unmatched: 15. Germline CDR1 is SGHTA and CDR2 is FQGNSA. There are 17 residues in the CDR3. CDR3: CASSGGAGVTLAYEQYF. For the CDR3, the DNA is TGTGCCAGCAGCGGCGGTGCGGGGGTGACTCTCGCCTACGAGCAGTACTTC.

V gene TRBV11-2 combines with J gene TRBJ2-1; the match to TRBD2 covers 7 bases. This CDR3 has 17 residues. V trimming: 5 bases; J trimming: 10 bases; junction bases outside the gene matches: 20. CDR1 is SGHAT, CDR2 FQNNGV, per germline. CDR3 bases: TGTGCCAGCAGCCTCGCGAGCGGGACCTCCTCAGGAGGGGAGCAGTTCTTC. Its translation: CASSLASGTSSGGEQFF.

Turning to this clone: A junction boundary mismatches the germline segment, possibly from a read error. The V gene is TRBV5-8, the J gene TRBJ2-3; D perhaps matches TRBD1 (5 bases). CDR1 is SGHTS, CDR2 YDEGEE, per germline. The CDR3 extends over 12 amino acids. The DNA of the CDR3 is TGTGCCAGCAGCTCACCCAAGGGGCGCGGCGATTTT. It is translated as CASSSPKGRGDF.

The CDR3 DNA is TGTGCCAGCAGTTACACCGGGATGTATGGCTACACCTTC. Translating gives CASSYTGMYGYTF. J is TRBJ1-2 and V is TRBV6-2 or TRBV6-3; D gene uncertain. The V end lost 2 bases, the J end lost 5 bases, and 9 bases lay between the germline ends. Germline V CDR1 and CDR2: MNHEY, SVGEGT. The CDR3 is made up of 13 amino acids.

The chain carries TRBV6-1 and TRBJ1-4; 7 nucleotides match TRBD1. CDR3 length equals 14 residues. Germline V lookup: CDR1 MNHNS, CDR2 SASEGT. Trimming at V came to 3 bases and at J to 5 bases, leaving 3 bases not matched to a gene. The CDR3 DNA reads TGTGCCAGCAGTGAGGACAGGCTAAATGAAAAACTGTTTTTT. It codes for CASSEDRLNEKLFF.